This record looks at one TCR beta chain sequence and its context. The antigen is not known. Germline CDR1 and CDR2: MNHEY and SVGAGI. Trimming removed 5 bases from V and 2 bases from J, with 9 bases in between. The CDR3 contains 14 residues. These data belong to a study of shared clonotypes between healthy human individuals. Points from the study as a whole: Sharing across a few donors was seen in 4% to 6.5% of naive CD4 clonotypes. Across subsets, estimated richness was generally greater for naive than for memory populations.

Positive CCR7 selection of CD45RO-negative cells yielded the naive CD8 cells, and terminally differentiated effector memory CD45RA+ cells were excluded. It was across several immunoSEQ plates that each subset's genomic DNA was evenly split. Libraries were prepared by immunoSEQ multiplex PCR; TCRdb keeps only in-frame clonotypes and omits some of them. The table includes 1.5 million to 2.5 million clones, around 96% detected once. This clonotype was sampled from a man aged 18-30 years in good health. Sequenced input: naive CD8+ T cells sorted from blood. V is TRBV6-5 and J is TRBJ2-2; tentatively, D is TRBD2 (6 bases). CDR3 protein: CASSISGNTGELFF. The CDR3 region has the DNA TGTGCCAGCAGTATTAGCGGAAACACCGGGGAGCTGTTTTTT.